This T cell receptor beta chain was sequenced in a study of blood T cell repertoires in COVID-19. In the study overall: Researchers got acute and convalescent COVID-19 samples from the United States, Italy and Spain. The cDNA or gDNA used as material had been derived from T cells, B-cell-depleted T cells, or PBMCs.

As handled by the study authors: Amplifying reference gene primers gave estimates of nucleated cell counts. Measured with immunoSEQ multiplex PCR; TCRdb has only the in-frame clones, and not every one. The D gene and trimming were derived from the DNA, and the V and J assignments and clone size from that table. This sample yields fewer than 200,000 clones, of which approximately 87% are seen a single time; around 13% belongs to the top ten. Followed longitudinally, the Seattle patients had been enrolled during active infection. V dropped 7 bases and J dropped 0 bases, with 11 bases sitting between them. This CDR3 contains 14 residues. Germline loops: CDR1 SEHNR, CDR2 FQNEAQ (reference sequence).

The TCR sequence derives from a woman in her 70s with COVID-19, enrolled during active disease. Source material: peripheral blood. The J gene is TRBJ2-3, the V gene TRBV7-9; D possibly corresponds to TRBD2 (6 bases). CDR3 sequence (DNA): TGTGCCAGCATTCCTAGCGTTAGCACAGATACGCAGTATTTT. Amino acid sequence: CASIPSVSTDTQYF. The full variable domain, in which reference TRBV7-9 and TRBJ2-3 provide the parts outside the CDR3, is DTGVSQNPRHKITKRGQNVTFRCDPISEHNRLYWYRQTLGQGPEFLTYFQNEAQLEKSRLLSDRFSAERPKGSFSTLEIQRTEQGDSAMYLCASIPSVSTDTQYFGPGTRLTVL.